Below are 20 T cell receptor beta chains sequenced from a single sample in a study of Ad26.COV2.S vaccination and SARS-CoV-2 variants. Clones were sequenced by immunoSEQ multiplex PCR, and TCRdb holds only the in-frame ones, with some missing. The sample has 400,000 to 500,000 clones; roughly 89% are singletons. As to treatment: 15 to 20 received Ad26.COV2.S at low or high dose, single or two shots; about 5 received placebo; per-sample allocation not given. Following the first vaccine or placebo injection, samples were taken on day 63. The sequenced sample was peripheral blood, obtained in a trial of Ad26.COV2.S vaccine versus placebo. The receptor source for this set is a person between 18 and 65 years old who received the Ad26.COV2.S COVID-19 vaccine or a placebo.

The chain couples TRBV30 to TRBJ1-1, with D unresolved. CDR3 length: 14 amino acids. V was cut by 0 bases and J by 1 base, with 9 bases left in between. CDR1 and CDR2 (germline): GTSNPN, SVGIG (reference sequence). The DNA for the CDR3 is TGTGCCTGGAGTGTGGGTAGCAGGAACACTGAAGCTTTCTTT. This gives the protein CAWSVGSRNTEAFF.

This rearrangement joins TRBV7-2 to TRBJ2-3; 11 bases agree with TRBD2. V was clipped by 6 bases and J by 2 bases; unmatched bases: 10. Germline V gene lookup returns CDR1 SGHTA and CDR2 FQGNSA. The CDR3 is 17 amino acids. CDR3 loop: CASSSIRTSGYTDTQYF. CDR3 in DNA: TGTGCCAGCAGTTCTATCCGGACTAGCGGGTACACAGATACGCAGTATTTT. Based on the CDR3 plus reference TRBV7-2 and TRBJ2-3, the full variable domain is GAGVSQSPSNKVTEKGKDVELRCDPISGHTALYWYRQSLGQGLEFLIYFQGNSAPDKSGLPSDRFSAERTGGSVSTLTIQRTQQEDSAVYLCASSSIRTSGYTDTQYFGPGTRLTVL.

The chain recombines TRBV4-3 with TRBJ2-1; D is perhaps TRBD1 (6 bases). The CDR3 is 16 residues long. The germline V and J ends were trimmed by 1 base and 4 bases, with 14 bases remaining between them. The germline CDR1 and CDR2 sequences are LGHNA and YSLEER. CDR3 in amino acids: CASSQVEWDTYNEQFF. The DNA for the CDR3 is TGCGCCAGCAGCCAAGTGGAGTGGGACACGTACAATGAGCAGTTCTTC.

The genes are TRBV4-1 and TRBJ1-5; 7 positions agree with TRBD1. Germline V gene lookup returns CDR1 MGHRA and CDR2 YSYEKL. Trimming took 1 base from V and 4 from J; bases not matched to a gene: 4. The CDR3 extends over 15 amino acids. The DNA of the CDR3 is TGCGCCAGCAGCCAAGGAGACAGGGAGAATCAGCCCCAGCATTTT. Its protein is CASSQGDRENQPQHF.

J is TRBJ2-7 and V is TRBV14; the D gene is possibly TRBD1 (5 bases). The CDR3 has 14 amino acids. The germline CDR1 and CDR2 sequences are SGHDN and FVKESK. V was clipped by 0 bases and J by 4 bases, with 10 bases between them. CDR3 coding DNA: TGTGCCAGCAGCCAAGACCCCAGGGCGTACGAGCAGTACTTC. It encodes CASSQDPRAYEQYF.

V gene TRBV28 combines with J gene TRBJ1-5; no definite D call. The germline V and J ends were trimmed by 3 bases and 6 bases, with 15 bases remaining between them. Per germline, CDR1 MDHEN and CDR2 SYDVKM. The CDR3 covers 15 residues. CDR3: CASSFRLLGGQPQHF. The CDR3 coding sequence is TGTGCCAGCAGTTTCAGGCTCTTGGGCGGTCAGCCCCAGCATTTT. The full variable domain, its missing parts supplied by reference TRBV28 and TRBJ1-5, is DVKVTQSSRYLVKRTGEKVFLECVQDMDHENMFWYRQDPGLGLRLIYFSYDVKMKEKGDIPEGYSVSREKKERFSLILESASTNQTSMYLCASSFRLLGGQPQHFGDGTRLSIL.

This chain joins TRBV5-6 and TRBJ1-6; D gene ambiguous. V dropped 4 bases and J dropped 5 bases, with 10 bases sitting between them. The CDR3 is made up of 14 amino acids. Germline CDR1 and CDR2: SGHDT and YYEEEE. This CDR3 is CASSPGRNNSPLHF. In DNA form, the CDR3 reads TGTGCCAGCAGCCCTGGACGGAATAATTCACCCCTCCACTTT.

The chain combines TRBV24-1 with TRBJ2-7, with D hard to call. Looked up from germline, CDR1 is KGHDR and CDR2 is SFDVKD. V gave up 3 bases and J gave up 0 bases, with 8 bases separating them. The CDR3 runs to 14 residues. The CDR3: CATSDADGSYEQYF. CDR3 nucleotides: TGTGCCACCAGTGATGCGGACGGCTCCTACGAGCAGTACTTC.

This chain joins TRBV19 and TRBJ2-1, with TRBD2 identical over 16 bases. Germline trimming cut 6 bases from V and 10 bases from J; bases unmatched to any gene: 15. The germline V gene encodes CDR1 LNHDA and CDR2 SQIVND (reference sequence). The CDR3 is 18 residues long. For the CDR3, the DNA is TGTGCCAGTAGCCCGGGACTAGCGGGAGGGGCGCGACGAGGAGAGCAGTTCTTC. It translates to CASSPGLAGGARRGEQFF.

V and J are TRBV7-2 and TRBJ1-1; D unclear. Germline assignment: CDR1 SGHTA and CDR2 FQGNSA. V lost 1 base and J lost 8, with 14 bases in between. CDR3 length: 14 amino acids. This CDR3 reads CASSLDSAPGEAFF. CDR3 in DNA: TGTGCCAGCAGCTTAGATTCGGCCCCGGGAGAAGCTTTCTTT. Based on the CDR3 plus reference TRBV7-2 and TRBJ1-1, the full variable domain is GAGVSQSPSNKVTEKGKDVELRCDPISGHTALYWYRQSLGQGLEFLIYFQGNSAPDKSGLPSDRFSAERTGGSVSTLTIQRTQQEDSAVYLCASSLDSAPGEAFFGQGTRLTVV.

The chain recombines TRBV13 with TRBJ2-1; 7 bases line up with TRBD2. Trimming took 3 bases from V and 9 from J; bases not matched to a gene: 17. There are 17 residues in the CDR3. The V gene's germline CDR1 is PRHDT and CDR2 FYEKMQ (reference sequence). For the CDR3, the DNA is TGTGCCAGCAGCTTCCTGACACGGGCGGGGGTATGGGGTGAGCAGTTCTTC. Its protein is CASSFLTRAGVWGEQFF.

J is TRBJ2-2 and V is TRBV5-1; a possible D gene is TRBD1 (6 bases). Trimming removed 0 bases at V and 7 bases at J, with 13 bases between. The CDR3 runs 15 residues. Germline lookup yields CDR1 SGHRS and CDR2 YFSETQ. CDR3 nucleotide sequence: TGCGCCAGCAGCTTGGACACAGGGAGCTACGGGGAGCTGTTTTTT. This sequence encodes CASSLDTGSYGELFF. Combining the CDR3 with reference TRBV5-1 and TRBJ2-2 gives the whole variable domain KAGVTQTPRYLIKTRGQQVTLSCSPISGHRSVSWYQQTPGQGLQFLFEYFSETQRNKGNFPGRFSGRQFSNSRSEMNVSTLELGDSALYLCASSLDTGSYGELFFGEGSRLTVL.

A note on this clone: The junction departs from the called germline gene at one end, perhaps through a read error. The chain combines TRBV7-2 with TRBJ1-2; unclear D gene. In germline, CDR1 is SGHTA, CDR2 FQGNSA. This CDR3 is built from 13 residues. The CDR3 sequence is CASSPNMDSQDYF. The CDR3 DNA follows: TGTGCCAGCAGTCCCAATATGGACTCCCAAGACTATTTC.

V and J are TRBV2 and TRBJ1-6; TRBD1 matches 7 bases. J lost 9 bases, V lost 4 bases, and 3 bases had no gene match. Germline assignment: CDR1 SNHLY and CDR2 FYNNEI. This CDR3 region has 13 residues. This CDR3 reads CASSVQGTSPLHF. CDR3 nucleotide sequence: TGTGCCAGCAGTGTACAGGGGACTTCACCCCTCCACTTT.

This chain connects TRBV11-2 to TRBJ2-1, with 7 nucleotides matching TRBD2. The CDR3 consists of 16 residues. Germline loops: CDR1 SGHAT, CDR2 FQNNGV. V was clipped by 2 bases and J by 7 bases; unmatched bases: 11. In DNA form, the CDR3 reads TGTGCCAGCAGCTTAATTTTGGGGCTAGCGGCTAATGAGCAGTTCTTC. Amino acids: CASSLILGLAANEQFF.

The V call is TRBV19, the J call TRBJ2-1; TRBD2 might be the D (6 bases). This CDR3 has 13 amino acids. Germline lookup yields CDR1 LNHDA and CDR2 SQIVND (reference sequence). Deletions cut 0 bases from V and 13 bases from J, with 13 bases between. The CDR3 DNA reads TGTGCCAGTAGTATAGATCGGGGGTCCCCCCAGTTCTTC. Translated, it gives CASSIDRGSPQFF.

V and J are TRBV6-6 and TRBJ1-5, with D unresolved. V gave up 2 bases and J gave up 4 bases, with 9 bases separating them. The CDR3 is made up of 14 amino acids. Germline-derived CDR1 and CDR2 are MNHNY and SVGAGI (reference sequence). CDR3 nucleotides: TGTGCCAGCAGTTACATTAGTCAAAATCAGCCCCAGCATTTT. Its translation is CASSYISQNQPQHF.

The chain uses TRBV12-3 or TRBV12-4 and TRBJ2-3; D possibly matches TRBD1 or TRBD2 (5 bases each). The length of the CDR3 is 12 residues. With 6 bases removed from V and 11 bases from J, the gap between germline ends came to 15 bases. The CDR3 sequence is CASRSSRGGQYF. For the CDR3, the DNA is TGTGCCAGCAGATCCTCCCGGGGCGGGCAGTATTTT.

This chain connects TRBV12-1 to TRBJ2-1; the DNA was not compared with TRBD2, the D call given in the table. TRBV12-1 is annotated as a pseudogene. The CDR3 has 18 residues. CDR3 in DNA: TGTGCCAGCAACTCCCCTCCTGGACTAGCTGATTATGGCAATGAGCAGTTCTTC. It specifies CASNSPPGLADYGNEQFF.

This clone appeared a single time. V gene TRBV6-1 combines with J gene TRBJ1-1, with D uncertain. Germline-derived CDR1 and CDR2 are MNHNS and SASEGT. The CDR3 loop spans 17 amino acids. V lost 3 bases, J lost 12 bases, and 29 bases lay in between. CDR3 DNA: TGTGCCAGCAGTGACCATGCTAACCTTCCCATGAGATTGAGGACTTTCTTT. Amino acids: CASSDHANLPMRLRTFF.